This TCR beta chain derives from a study of T cell responses to AZD1222 COVID-19 vaccine. This clone came up once. Antigen unknown. Sequencing used immunoSEQ multiplex PCR; TCRdb keeps in-frame clones, though not all of them. The repertoire has 140,000 to 150,000 clones, under 95% of them found once; the top ten carry roughly 5.6%. The CDR3 length is 15 residues. J lost 6 bases, V lost 5 bases, and 6 bases had no gene match. CDR1 is ENHRY, CDR2 SYGVKD, per germline. The study, taken as a whole, reports: Unmutated variant regions reportedly attract nearly half of all spike-specific TCRs.

V is TRBV10-3 and J is TRBJ2-1, with 11 bases that match TRBD2. The sample here was peripheral blood, taken on day 0 of AZD1222 vaccination. The TCR was taken from an adult in good health. The CDR3 DNA is TGTGCCATCAGTCCTAGCGGGAGGTCGGGCAATGAGCAGTTCTTC. It specifies CAISPSGRSGNEQFF.